The T cell receptor beta chain described here comes from a study of T cells after yellow fever vaccination. By 5'RACE template switching, TCR cDNA was produced, with a universal primer site and UMIs added in the process. One entry per CDR3 protein results from TCRdb running MiXCR on the 5' RACE reads. This table holds about 210,000 distinct CDR3 sequences, 2.5% to 3.5% found once. This clonotype was counted between two and nine times. The antigen remains undetermined. Whole-study results and caveats: Most primary-vaccination clones recurred post-booster (around 97% CD4, around 86% CD8).

The CDR3 is made up of 13 amino acids. Looked up from germline, CDR1 is SGHRS and CDR2 is YFSETQ. V was cut by 0 bases and J by 10 bases, with 13 bases left in between. V is TRBV5-1 and J is TRBJ1-2; the D gene is possibly TRBD1 (5 bases). The sample here was CD4+ T cells sorted from PBMCs, taken 10 days after the yellow fever booster vaccination. This receptor was obtained from a man younger than 30 who received the YFV17D yellow fever vaccine. The CDR3 nucleotides read TGCGCCAGCAGCTTGGGACAGCCGGCGTTCTACACCTTC. Translated: CASSLGQPAFYTF.